Following are 22 T cell receptor beta chains from one sample sequenced in a study of blood T cell repertoires in COVID-19. Here immunoSEQ multiplex PCR was the method, and the copy in TCRdb shows in-frame clones only, minus some. The sample holds around 220,000 clones, 70% to 90% seen once. Sequenced: peripheral blood. The receptors shown here come from a woman over 75 with acute or convalescent COVID-19.

The chain has TRBV10-3 and TRBJ2-1; TRBD2 might be the D (6 bases). Germline assignment: CDR1 ENHRY and CDR2 SYGVKD. The CDR3 is 14 residues long. V shed 2 bases and J shed 8 bases, with 13 bases lying between them. In DNA form, the CDR3 reads TGTGCCATCAGTGAGCGACTAGGGCTGGATGAGCAGTTCTTC. Translating gives CAISERLGLDEQFF.

The chain couples TRBV6-5 to TRBJ1-6; no firm D call. Germline lookup yields CDR1 MNHEY and CDR2 SVGAGI. The CDR3 is 12 residues long. V dropped 8 bases and J dropped 7 bases, with 9 bases sitting between them. Here the CDR3 DNA reads TGTGCCAGCTCTTCCCCCAATTCACCCCTCCACTTT. Protein: CASSSPNSPLHF.

The chain uses TRBV9 and TRBJ1-6, with D perhaps TRBD1 (5 bases). There are 14 residues in the CDR3. Germline V CDR1 and CDR2: SGDLS, YYNGEE. The V and J ends lost 5 bases and 9 bases respectively, with 15 bases between them. This CDR3 is CASRRGLEGSPLHF. The CDR3 coding sequence is TGTGCCAGCAGGAGGGGTCTGGAGGGTTCACCCCTCCACTTT.

The V and J genes are TRBV7-3 and TRBJ2-7; 7 positions match TRBD2. Germline CDR1 is SGHTA and CDR2 is FQGTGA. The CDR3 runs 15 residues. The V and J ends lost 5 bases and 5 bases, in that order; junction bases with no gene match: 12. CDR3 sequence reads: CASSPRPGRENEQYF. CDR3 DNA sequence: TGTGCCAGCAGCCCACGGCCCGGGCGGGAGAACGAGCAGTACTTC.

V is TRBV19 and J is TRBJ2-5; D gene unclear. The CDR3 extends over 14 amino acids. Germline V CDR1 and CDR2: LNHDA, SQIVND (reference sequence). V lost 5 bases and J 2 bases, leaving 12 bases between the germline ends. This CDR3 reads CASSSPGRQETQYF. As DNA, the CDR3 is TGTGCCAGTAGTTCCCCAGGCAGACAAGAGACCCAGTACTTC.

This clone appeared a single time. The J gene is TRBJ2-7, the V gene TRBV7-6; weak D call: TRBD1 (5 bases). Germline V lookup: CDR1 SGHVS, CDR2 FNYEAQ. Trimming shortened V by 2 bases and J by 7 bases, and 21 bases separated the two germline ends. The CDR3 is 16 amino acids. CDR3 in amino acids: CASSLWASADSGEQYF. CDR3 sequence (DNA): TGTGCCAGCAGCTTATGGGCCTCGGCCGACAGTGGGGAGCAGTACTTC.

The count of this clone is one. DNA for the CDR3: TGTGCCAGCTCACCCGTGACGGGGGGCGGGTACGAGCAGTACTTC. This translates into CASSPVTGGGYEQYF. This sequence joins TRBV18 and TRBJ2-7; TRBD2 might be the D (7 bases). Per germline, CDR1 KGHSH and CDR2 LQKENI. V shed 3 bases and J shed 4 bases, with 16 bases lying between them. This CDR3 contains 15 residues.

V usage is TRBV2 and J usage is TRBJ1-1; D unresolved. The V and J ends lost 5 bases and 6 bases respectively, with 16 bases between them. From germline, CDR1 is SNHLY and CDR2 FYNNEI. This CDR3 contains 14 residues. CDR3 region: CASSTQALVSEAFF. The CDR3 DNA sequence: TGTGCCAGCAGTACCCAGGCGCTTGTGTCTGAAGCTTTCTTT.

This rearrangement joins TRBV5-4 to TRBJ2-3, with 14 positions matching TRBD2. CDR1 is SGHNT, CDR2 YYREEE, per germline (reference sequence). The CDR3 contains 17 residues. Trimming took 5 bases from V and 0 from J; bases not matched to a gene: 5. The CDR3 loop reads CASSYGLAGGSTDTQYF. In DNA form, the CDR3 reads TGTGCCAGCAGTTATGGACTAGCGGGGGGAAGCACAGATACGCAGTATTTT.

This chain links TRBV10-2 with TRBJ2-7; 13 positions agree with TRBD2. With V trimmed by 4 bases and J by 4 bases, 7 bases remained unmatched. The CDR3 sequence is 16 residues long. Germline CDR1 is WSHSY and CDR2 is SAAADI. The CDR3 protein is CASSGGGLAGRYEQYF. The CDR3 DNA sequence: TGCGCCAGCAGTGGCGGGGGACTAGCGGGAAGGTACGAGCAGTACTTC.

In the case of this clone: The same CDR3 arises from other DNA sequences in this sample as well. V usage is TRBV30 and J usage is TRBJ2-1; 7 positions match TRBD2. Germline values: CDR1 GTSNPN, CDR2 SVGIG (reference sequence). V shed 1 base and J 9 bases; nucleotides not matched to a gene: 6. The CDR3 contains 13 residues. The CDR3 bases are TGTGCCTGGAGTGGCGGGAGAGGGTTTGAGCAGTTCTTC. Translation: CAWSGGRGFEQFF. The entire variable domain, with the rest obtained from reference TRBV30 and TRBJ2-1, is as follows: SQTIHQWPATLVQPVGSPLSLECTVEGTSNPNLYWYRQAAGRGLQLLFYSVGIGQISSEVPQNLSASRPQDRQFILSSKKLLLSDSGFYLCAWSGGRGFEQFFGPGTRLTVL.

This clone was detected only a few times. The J gene is TRBJ2-5, the V gene TRBV18, with a weak D call TRBD2 (6 bases). This CDR3 is built from 13 residues. V was cut by 6 bases and J by 4 bases, with 12 bases left in between. CDR1 and CDR2 (germline): KGHSH, LQKENI. DNA for the CDR3: TGTGCCAGCTCGCGGGACTGGGGAGAGACCCAGTACTTC. It encodes CASSRDWGETQYF.

This chain uses TRBV28 with TRBJ1-1; tentatively, D is TRBD1 (6 bases). The germline V gene has CDR1 MDHEN and CDR2 SYDVKM. Trimming stripped 3 bases from V and 11 bases from J, with 16 bases between. The CDR3 spans 13 residues. This chain's CDR3 is CASSFRRGPGAFF. The CDR3 nucleotides read TGTGCCAGCAGTTTCCGCAGGGGTCCGGGCGCTTTCTTT.

This clone was recorded only once. This chain joins TRBV4-1 and TRBJ2-3; the match to TRBD1 covers 9 bases. V gave up 1 base and J gave up 6 bases; unmatched junction bases: 8. CDR1 is MGHRA, CDR2 YSYEKL, per germline. The CDR3 is 16 amino acids. CDR3: CASSQGGQGRIDTQYF. CDR3 nucleotides: TGCGCCAGCAGCCAAGGGGGACAGGGACGGATCGATACGCAGTATTTT.

The rearrangement joins TRBV6-5 to TRBJ2-3; maybe TRBD2 (6 bases). The CDR3 extends over 14 amino acids. The V and J ends lost 4 bases and 3 bases respectively, with 11 bases between them. The germline gives CDR1 MNHEY, CDR2 SVGAGI. The CDR3 sequence is CASSSRGITDTQYF. CDR3 DNA sequence: TGTGCCAGCAGTTCACGGGGGATTACAGATACGCAGTATTTT.

The chain employs TRBV5-1 and TRBJ2-5, with a weak D call TRBD2 (5 bases). This CDR3 spans 13 amino acids. CDR1 and CDR2 (germline): SGHRS, YFSETQ. Trimming pared 6 bases from V and 5 bases from J, leaving 14 bases between. The CDR3 DNA is TGCGCCAGCACTACCCCACCGGGGGAGACCCAGTACTTC. It encodes CASTTPPGETQYF.

This chain connects TRBV30 to TRBJ1-3; possible D gene TRBD1, 6 bases. CDR1 is GTSNPN, CDR2 SVGIG, per germline (reference sequence). This CDR3 has 14 amino acids. V was clipped by 3 bases and J by 3 bases, with 12 bases between them. The CDR3 loop is CAWRSGGHGNTIYF. The DNA for the CDR3 is TGTGCCTGGAGATCGGGGGGCCATGGAAACACCATATATTTT.

The table lists this clone with a few counts. The chain carries TRBV18 and TRBJ1-4; 8 positions agree with TRBD1. CDR3 size: 15 residues. The V segment lost 3 bases and the J segment 3 bases; nucleotides outside the gene matches: 3. Germline-derived CDR1 and CDR2 are KGHSH and LQKENI. CDR3 protein: CASSPDRAANEKLFF. The CDR3 coding sequence is TGTGCCAGCTCACCGGACAGGGCGGCTAATGAAAAACTGTTTTTT. The variable domain in full, with the rest retrieved from reference TRBV18 and TRBJ1-4, is NAGVMQNPRHLVRRRGQEARLRCSPMKGHSHVYWYRQLPEEGLKFMVYLQKENIIDESGMPKERFSAEFPKEGPSILRIQQVVRGDSAAYFCASSPDRAANEKLFFGSGTQLSVL.

The chain joins TRBV3-1 (or the pseudogene TRBV3-2) to TRBJ1-5; TRBD1 matches at 7 bases. Looked up from germline, CDR1 is LGHDT and CDR2 is YNNKEL (reference sequence). V dropped 0 bases and J dropped 4; count of bases not matched to a gene: 3. This CDR3 region has 15 residues. CDR3 sequence reads: CASSQDARGNQPQHF. CDR3 sequence (DNA): TGTGCCAGCAGCCAAGACGCCAGGGGGAATCAGCCCCAGCATTTT.

The J gene is TRBJ2-7, the V gene TRBV11-3; a weak D match, TRBD1 (6 bases). The CDR3 contains 14 residues. Germline V CDR1 and CDR2: SGHNT, YENEEA. V was cut by 5 bases and J by 3 bases, with 14 bases left in between. The CDR3 nucleotides are TGTGCCAGCAGCATAACAGGGCCTGGCTACGAGCAGTACTTC. Its protein product is CASSITGPGYEQYF.

The chain joins TRBV9 to TRBJ2-2; TRBD2 matches 9 bases. Trimming removed 3 bases from V and 6 bases from J; junction bases left unmatched: 12. The CDR3 consists of 17 residues. The germline CDR1 and CDR2 sequences are SGDLS and YYNGEE. The CDR3 nucleotides read TGTGCCAGCAGCGAGCCCTTGGCGGGAGGGGTAGCCGGGGAGCTGTTTTTT. This sequence encodes CASSEPLAGGVAGELFF. Full variable domain (outside the CDR3, taken from reference TRBV9 and TRBJ2-2): DSGVTQTPKHLITATGQRVTLRCSPRSGDLSVYWYQQSLDQGLQFLIQYYNGEERAKGNILERFSAQQFPDLHSELNLSSLELGDSALYFCASSEPLAGGVAGELFFGEGSRLTVL.

This chain links TRBV24-1 with TRBJ2-7; weak D call: TRBD1 (6 bases). Per the germline V gene, CDR1 is KGHDR and CDR2 is SFDVKD. CDR3 size: 15 residues. The V gene lost 3 bases and the J gene lost 1 base, with 12 bases spanning the gap. The CDR3: CATSDPNGQSYEQYF. CDR3 in DNA: TGTGCCACCAGTGATCCAAACGGACAGTCCTACGAGCAGTACTTC.